Listed below are T cell receptor beta chains from one sample, sequenced in a study of vaccination and CD4 T cells after COVID-19. TCRdb analysed the PCR reads with MiXCR anew, one entry per CDR3 protein. Of some 15,000 distinct CDR3 sequences in the sample, 36% were seen once. The antigens for these receptors are not known. Sequenced material: CD4+ T cells from blood, cultured in vitro, taken before SARS-CoV-2 vaccination. Source of these receptors: a human donor who received a COVID-19 vaccine. Each CDR3 is given with its conserved first and last residue. A D gene is named only where the DNA matches it firmly. Clone size appears in some rows only: once, few, many, or a class for an expanded clone.

v_call	j_call	d_call	clone_size	cdr3_aa	cdr3_nt
TRBV7-9	TRBJ2-7	NA	NA	CASSLRYGEGEQYF	TGTGCCAGCAGCTTAAGGTATGGGGAAGGCGAGCAGTACTTC
TRBV29-1	TRBJ1-2	TRBD1	NA	CSVGTTGAGDGYTF	TGCAGCGTTGGGACCACAGGGGCTGGGGATGGCTACACCTTC
TRBV7-9	TRBJ1-6	NA	few	CASSPSGRVNSPLHF	TGTGCCAGCAGCCCTTCGGGACGGGTAAATTCACCCCTCCACTTT
TRBV20-1	TRBJ2-1	NA	NA	CSARRQVYNEQFF	TGCAGTGCCCGCAGACAGGTTTACAATGAGCAGTTCTTC
TRBV11-2	TRBJ1-5	TRBD1	NA	CASSLETLWTGKSNQPQHF	TGTGCCAGCAGCTTAGAAACCCTTTGGACAGGGAAAAGCAATCAGCCCCAGCATTTT
TRBV6-9	TRBJ2-7	TRBD1	once	CASTGRDRSGSYEQYF	TGTGCCAGCACCGGCCGGGACAGGTCAGGCTCCTACGAGCAGTACTTC
TRBV6-5	TRBJ1-3	NA	NA	CASSYLPDSLSGNTIYF	TGTGCCAGCAGTTACCTACCGGACAGCCTCTCTGGAAACACCATATATTTT
TRBV12-3/TRBV12-4	TRBJ1-2	NA	NA	CASSSSSNYGYTF	TGTGCCAGCAGCTCGTCATCTAACTATGGCTACACCTTC
TRBV19	TRBJ1-1	TRBD1	NA	CASRNRGVAFF	TGTGCCAGTAGGAACAGGGGGGTAGCTTTCTTT
TRBV27	TRBJ1-2	NA	few	CASSAPGRAYTF	TGTGCCAGCAGCGCCCCCGGTAGGGCCTACACCTTC
TRBV14	TRBJ2-7	NA	NA	CASSSGDYHYEQYF	TGTGCCAGCAGCTCAGGGGACTACCACTACGAGCAGTACTTC
TRBV2	TRBJ2-5	NA	NA	CASSPSRAQYF	TGTGCCAGCAGTCCGTCAAGGGCCCAGTACTTC
TRBV7-9	TRBJ1-2	NA	NA	CASADGYTF	TGTGCCAGCGCGGATGGCTACACCTTC
TRBV24-1	TRBJ1-2	NA	medium-sized	CATSPGTSYGYTF	TGTGCCACCAGTCCGGGGACATCTTATGGCTACACCTTC
TRBV7-3	TRBJ2-1	NA	NA	CASSLSGGGAYNEQFF	TGTGCCAGCAGCTTATCTGGGGGGGGCGCGTACAATGAGCAGTTCTTC
TRBV7-2	TRBJ2-7	NA	NA	CASSFQAGEREQYF	TGTGCCAGCAGCTTTCAAGCGGGCGAGAGGGAGCAGTACTTC
TRBV7-9	TRBJ1-2	NA	NA	CASSPQPNYGYTF	TGTGCCAGCAGCCCACAACCCAACTATGGCTACACCTTC
TRBV2	TRBJ1-6	TRBD1	few	CASSIRTGNNSPLHF	TGTGCCAGCAGTATCCGGACAGGGAATAATTCACCCCTCCACTTT
TRBV7-2	TRBJ2-7	NA	few	CASSNSYEQYF	TGTGCCAGCAGCAACTCCTACGAGCAGTACTTC
TRBV19	TRBJ1-2	TRBD1	NA	CASSMGQASNSYGYTF	TGTGCCAGTAGTATGGGACAGGCATCCAATTCCTATGGCTACACCTTC
TRBV19	TRBJ1-5	NA	few	CASTMVRGQPQHF	TGTGCCAGTACCATGGTCAGGGGTCAGCCCCAGCATTTT
TRBV10-1	TRBJ2-5	TRBD1	NA	CASSEVTGEVGETQYF	TGCGCCAGCAGTGAGGTGACAGGGGAGGTGGGGGAGACCCAGTACTTC
TRBV27	TRBJ1-1	NA	NA	CASSPIAVEAFF	TGTGCCAGCAGTCCAATAGCGGTAGAAGCTTTCTTT
TRBV25-1	TRBJ2-3	TRBD1	few	CASSGRTGADTQYF	TGTGCCAGCAGTGGCCGGACAGGGGCAGATACGCAGTATTTT
TRBV30	TRBJ2-5	TRBD2	few	CAWRSSGGAETQYF	TGTGCCTGGAGGTCTAGCGGGGGGGCTGAGACCCAGTACTTC
TRBV7-9	TRBJ1-1	NA	NA	CASKRIGGSTEAFF	TGTGCCAGCAAACGAATAGGGGGTAGCACTGAAGCTTTCTTT
TRBV30	TRBJ1-2	TRBD1	few	CAWSDEDRGKDGYTF	TGTGCCTGGAGTGACGAGGACAGGGGAAAGGATGGCTACACCTTC
TRBV6-7	TRBJ1-5	NA	few	CASSYIRGSNQPQHF	TGTGCCAGCAGTTACATACGGGGAAGCAATCAGCCCCAGCATTTT
TRBV10-3	TRBJ1-1	NA	few	CAISLQGSNTEAFF	TGTGCCATCAGCCTTCAGGGGTCGAACACTGAAGCTTTCTTT
TRBV25-1	TRBJ1-4	TRBD1	NA	CASSEFGTGGNEKLFF	TGTGCCAGCAGTGAATTCGGGACAGGGGGCAATGAAAAACTGTTTTTT
TRBV19	TRBJ1-3	NA	NA	CASSIEGAHGNTIYF	TGTGCCAGTAGTATAGAGGGGGCGCATGGAAACACCATATATTTT
TRBV6-2/TRBV6-3	TRBJ2-7	NA	few	CASSYATLWDGTYEQYF	TGTGCCAGCAGTTACGCCACACTGTGGGACGGAACCTACGAGCAGTACTTC
TRBV7-2	TRBJ2-7	TRBD2	NA	CASSLWGGNEQYF	TGTGCCAGCAGCTTATGGGGGGGGAACGAGCAGTACTTC
TRBV5-1	TRBJ2-1	TRBD2	NA	CATRLAGGPSYNEQFF	TGCGCCACCCGACTAGCGGGGGGACCATCCTACAATGAGCAGTTCTTC
TRBV7-2	TRBJ1-2	TRBD1	few	CASSSRQGQRGYTF	TGTGCCAGCAGCTCTAGACAGGGACAGAGAGGCTACACCTTC
TRBV29-1	TRBJ1-2	NA	NA	CSVGDVGGGYTF	TGCAGCGTTGGGGACGTTGGGGGCGGCTACACCTTC
TRBV20-1	TRBJ2-1	NA	few	CSARGQGWISEQFF	TGCAGTGCTAGAGGTCAGGGCTGGATCAGTGAGCAGTTCTTC
TRBV20-1	TRBJ2-1	TRBD2	few	CSARLAGGRSYNEQFF	TGCAGTGCTAGACTAGCGGGGGGCCGCTCCTACAATGAGCAGTTCTTC
TRBV20-1	TRBJ2-7	TRBD2	NA	CSARAGTSGGDLHEQYF	TGCAGTGCTAGGGCCGGGACTAGCGGGGGGGATTTGCACGAGCAGTACTTC
TRBV20-1	TRBJ1-5	NA	few	CSARDRVDQPQHF	TGCAGTGCTAGAGACAGGGTCGATCAGCCCCAGCATTTT
TRBV30	TRBJ2-1	TRBD2	NA	CAWGASGSYNEQFF	TGTGCCTGGGGGGCTAGCGGCTCCTACAATGAGCAGTTCTTC
TRBV2	TRBJ1-5	NA	NA	CAIGGFRRGPPQHF	TGTGCCATCGGGGGCTTTAGGAGAGGACCGCCCCAGCATTTT
TRBV6-1	TRBJ1-5	NA	NA	CASSDNTISNQPQHF	TGTGCCAGCAGTGATAACACGATTAGCAATCAGCCCCAGCATTTT
TRBV2	TRBJ2-7	TRBD1	NA	CASRKDRVGSYEQYF	TGTGCCAGCAGGAAGGACAGGGTGGGCTCCTACGAGCAGTACTTC
TRBV5-4	TRBJ2-5	NA	NA	CASSPGVGETQYF	TGTGCCAGCAGCCCCGGGGTAGGAGAGACCCAGTACTTC